This TCR beta chain was found in a study of T cell changes during pregnancy in multiple sclerosis. Some clones are missing from TCRdb's copy, which holds only in-frame ones; the method was immunoSEQ multiplex PCR. The sample holds approximately 85,000 clones, 80% to 95% seen once. Germline lookup yields CDR1 SGHRS and CDR2 YFSETQ. V was pared by 4 bases and J by 1 base, with 10 bases of the junction left unmatched. There are 16 residues in the CDR3. Sequences were derived from peripheral blood, sampled in the first trimester of pregnancy. The sequence derives from a female donor with multiple sclerosis, enrolled in a pregnancy study. The chain uses TRBV5-1 and TRBJ1-1; TRBD1 aligns across 7 bases. CDR3 region: CASSIETGVANTEAFF. The DNA of the CDR3 is TGCGCCAGCAGCATCGAAACAGGGGTAGCGAACACTGAAGCTTTCTTT.